A single sample gave rise to the 24 T cell receptor beta chains below, sequenced in a study of glioma-infiltrating T cells. The iRepertoire nested amplicon-rescue multiplex PCR amplified TCR alpha and beta CDR3s from RNA. TCRdb re-derived calls from the multiplex PCR reads in MiXCR, one entry per CDR3 protein. This table has about 130,000 distinct CDR3 sequences, roughly 25% appearing once. The specimen was glioma tissue, nonneoplastic brain tissue, or PBMCs (not recorded which). These TCRs come from a human donor with low-grade glioma or glioblastoma, undergoing nonglioma brain surgery, or in good health (not recorded which).

CDR3 sequence (DNA): TGTGCCAGCAGCTTAGGCGGTAGCCATACCTTCTACGAGCAGTACTTC. Protein: CASSLGGSHTFYEQYF. This rearrangement joins TRBV7-9 to TRBJ2-7, with D unclear. Germline V gene sequence: CDR1 SEHNR, CDR2 FQNEAQ (reference sequence). The CDR3 loop spans 16 amino acids. Between the trimmed V and J ends, which lost 1 base and 3 bases, there was a span of 16 bases.

There are many counts of this clonotype. The rearrangement joins TRBV11-2 to TRBJ1-1; perhaps TRBD1 as D (6 bases). The CDR3 runs 13 residues. Trimming took off 8 bases at V and 0 bases at J, with 10 bases between the two ends. CDR1 and CDR2 from the germline V gene are SGHAT and FQNNGV. CDR3 loop: CASGDRLNTEAFF. CDR3 sequence (DNA): TGTGCCAGCGGTGACAGGTTGAACACTGAAGCTTTCTTT.

The CDR3 region is CASSEFREETQYF. CDR3 DNA sequence: TGCGCCAGCAGTGAGTTCAGAGAAGAGACCCAGTACTTC. V is TRBV10-2 and J is TRBJ2-5; D uncertain. This CDR3 region has 13 residues. The germline V and J ends were trimmed by 1 base and 3 bases, with 6 bases remaining between them. CDR1 WSHSY and CDR2 SAAADI come from the germline V gene.

The table lists this clonotype with a few counts. This chain connects TRBV30 to TRBJ1-3, with D perhaps TRBD1 (5 bases). The V gene's germline CDR1 is GTSNPN and CDR2 SVGIG (reference sequence). This CDR3 spans 13 amino acids. The ends were cut back, 2 bases at V and 7 bases at J, with 12 bases in the middle. CDR3 sequence (DNA): TGTGCCTGGAGTCGCCCCCGGGGGAACACCATATATTTT. Its protein is CAWSRPRGNTIYF.

In this sample, this clonotype turned up many times. V gene TRBV7-9 combines with J gene TRBJ2-7; 10 bases match TRBD1. The germline V gene encodes CDR1 SEHNR and CDR2 FQNEAQ (reference sequence). The CDR3 has 14 residues. V lost 9 bases to trimming and J lost 1 base; unmatched junction nucleotides: 6. The CDR3 protein is CASTRGQGSYEQYF. In DNA, the CDR3 is TGTGCCAGTACCAGGGGACAGGGGTCCTACGAGCAGTACTTC.

This clonotype was observed a few times. V and J are TRBV3-1 and TRBJ2-1; maybe TRBD2 (6 bases). V was clipped by 4 bases and J by 16 bases, with 17 bases between them. Per the germline V gene, CDR1 is LGHDT and CDR2 is YNNKEL (reference sequence). This CDR3 has 12 residues. CDR3 region: CASSRPGTSAFF. CDR3 DNA: TGTGCCAGCAGCCGCCCCGGGACTTCGGCATTCTTC.

This clonotype has at least ten counts. The V gene is TRBV4-3, the J gene TRBJ2-7; D gene unclear. Germline values: CDR1 LGHNA, CDR2 YSLEER. V shed 0 bases and J shed 3 bases, with 6 bases lying between them. CDR3 length: 13 amino acids. In nucleotides, the CDR3 is TGCGCCAGCAGCCAAGACCTAAACTACGAGCAGTACTTC. Its translation: CASSQDLNYEQYF.

With regard to this clonotype: No conserved phenylalanine or tryptophan ends this CDR3, so it is likely a read error. The J gene is TRBJ1-1, the V gene TRBV10-2, with D maybe TRBD1 (6 bases). V was cut by 6 bases and J by 6 bases, with 8 bases left in between. This CDR3 spans 11 amino acids. Germline V CDR1 and CDR2: WSHSY, SAAADI. The CDR3 sequence is CASSQGSEAFS. CDR3 sequence (DNA): TGCGCCAGCAGCCAGGGGTCTGAAGCTTTCTCT.

The V and J genes are TRBV7-2 and TRBJ2-7; D possibly corresponds to TRBD1 (5 bases). The CDR3 has 15 amino acids. V gave up 8 bases and J gave up 5 bases, with 22 bases separating them. Germline V lookup: CDR1 SGHTA, CDR2 FQGNSA. In DNA, the CDR3 is TGTGCCAGCGGCTCCCCTGGCAGGGCCCCCCACGAGCAGTACTTC. This encodes CASGSPGRAPHEQYF.

V gene TRBV12-5 combines with J gene TRBJ2-5, with 9 bases fitting TRBD1. V dropped 5 bases and J dropped 2; count of bases not matched to a gene: 3. This CDR3 region has 14 residues. Per germline, CDR1 LGHNT and CDR2 FRNRAP. The CDR3 protein is CASGPGTGQETQYF. The CDR3 nucleotides read TGTGCTAGTGGTCCGGGGACAGGGCAAGAGACCCAGTACTTC. Full variable domain (outside the CDR3, taken from reference TRBV12-5 and TRBJ2-5): DARVTQTPRHKVTEMGQEVTMRCQPILGHNTVFWYRQTMMQGLELLAYFRNRAPLDDSGMPKDRFSAEMPDATLATLKIQPSEPRDSAVYFCASGPGTGQETQYFGPGTRLLVL.

This clonotype has ten or more counts. The CDR3 loop is CASSLGTGRTEAFF. The CDR3 coding sequence is TGTGCCAGCAGCTTAGGGACAGGGCGTACTGAAGCTTTCTTT. The chain combines TRBV7-8 with TRBJ1-1; 8 positions agree with TRBD1. This CDR3 contains 14 residues. Germline lookup yields CDR1 SGHVS and CDR2 FQNEAQ. V lost 1 base, J lost 5 bases, and 3 bases stayed unmatched.

This clonotype was counted ten times or more. This rearrangement joins TRBV10-3 to TRBJ1-5; perhaps TRBD1 as D (6 bases). The V gene lost 6 bases and the J gene lost 7 bases, with 13 bases spanning the gap. The CDR3 has 13 residues. Per the germline V gene, CDR1 is ENHRY and CDR2 is SYGVKD. The CDR3 protein is CAISAGERQPQHF. As DNA, the CDR3 is TGTGCCATCAGCGCAGGGGAGAGGCAGCCCCAGCATTTT.

Points on this clonotype: It may be a read error: a sequence one base away is much more abundant. The rearrangement uses TRBV7-9 and TRBJ1-3, with 10 bases matching TRBD1. The CDR3 has 15 residues. After removal of 5 bases from V and 4 bases from J, the junction contained 5 bases not matched to a gene. Germline V lookup: CDR1 SEHNR, CDR2 FQNEAQ (reference sequence). CDR3: CASSRTGGEGNTIYF. The CDR3 coding sequence is TGTGCCAGCAGCCGGACAGGGGGTGAAGGAAACACCATATATTTT.

This clonotype has ten or more counts. V and J are TRBV18 and TRBJ2-7; unclear D gene. Trimming removed 3 bases from V and 3 bases from J, with 6 bases in between. Germline V gene data show CDR1 as KGHSH and CDR2 as LQKENI. This CDR3 has 12 amino acids. In DNA, the CDR3 is TGTGCCAGCTCACCGGACGACTACGAGCAGTACTTC. It codes for CASSPDDYEQYF.

As for this clonotype: Since a much larger clone is just one base distant, this may be a read error. V is TRBV19 and J is TRBJ1-1; perhaps TRBD1 as D (5 bases). Between the trimmed V and J ends, which lost 6 bases and 2 bases, there was a span of 16 bases. Looked up from germline, CDR1 is LNHDA and CDR2 is SQIVND (reference sequence). The CDR3 sequence is 15 residues long. CDR3 protein: CASSRPGTDNTEAFF. CDR3 in DNA: TGTGCCAGTAGCCGACCAGGGACGGACAACACTGAAGCTTTCTTT.

This clonotype was seen repeatedly, ten times or more. This sequence joins TRBV25-1 and TRBJ2-3; 10 nucleotides agree with TRBD2. Looked up from germline, CDR1 is MGHDK and CDR2 is SYGVNS. The CDR3 sequence is 15 residues long. The trim removed 2 bases at V and 5 bases at J, leaving 4 bases unmatched. This CDR3 reads CASSELAGAGDTQYF. CDR3 nucleotides: TGTGCCAGCAGTGAACTAGCGGGAGCCGGAGATACGCAGTATTTT.

This clonotype was recorded a few times. The V call is TRBV5-1, the J call TRBJ2-3, with 10 bases that match TRBD2. The CDR3 covers 16 residues. The V gene's germline CDR1 is SGHRS and CDR2 YFSETQ. With V trimmed by 1 base and J by 6 bases, 8 bases remained unmatched. The CDR3 nucleotides read TGCGCCAGCAGCTTGACGATAGCGGGAGGTTCTGATACGCAGTATTTT. Translating gives CASSLTIAGGSDTQYF. The variable domain in full, completed from reference TRBV5-1 and TRBJ2-3, reads KAGVTQTPRYLIKTRGQQVTLSCSPISGHRSVSWYQQTPGQGLQFLFEYFSETQRNKGNFPGRFSGRQFSNSRSEMNVSTLELGDSALYLCASSLTIAGGSDTQYFGPGTRLTVL.

Points on this clonotype: A much larger clonotype is one base distant, so this may be a read error. The chain carries TRBV7-9 and TRBJ1-2; TRBD1 aligns across 9 bases. CDR1 SEHNR and CDR2 FQNEAQ come from the germline V gene (reference sequence). This CDR3 has 13 amino acids. CDR3 coding DNA: TGTGCCAGCAGCCTGGACAGGGGAGGCGGCTACGCCTTC. Amino acid sequence: CASSLDRGGGYAF.

This clonotype was recorded many times. This chain uses TRBV28 with TRBJ1-5; the match to TRBD1 covers 8 bases. This CDR3 region has 15 residues. Germline V lookup: CDR1 MDHEN, CDR2 SYDVKM. V dropped 5 bases and J dropped 5; count of bases not matched to a gene: 8. The CDR3 reads CASSPTDRGDQPQHF. In DNA, the CDR3 is TGTGCCAGCAGTCCTACCGACAGGGGAGATCAGCCCCAGCATTTT.

The chain couples TRBV3-1 to TRBJ1-5, with D maybe TRBD1 (6 bases). The V and J ends lost 4 bases and 4 bases respectively, with 14 bases between them. Germline assignment: CDR1 LGHDT and CDR2 YNNKEL (reference sequence). CDR3 size: 15 residues. The CDR3 nucleotides are TGTGCCAGCAGCCCGGGGACATACGAGAATCAGCCCCAGCATTTT. As protein: CASSPGTYENQPQHF.

This clonotype was counted ten times or more. This chain joins TRBV6-1 and TRBJ2-5; 14 bases align to TRBD2. The CDR3 is made up of 18 amino acids. After removal of 5 bases from V and 2 bases from J, the junction contained 10 bases not matched to a gene. Germline V lookup: CDR1 MNHNS, CDR2 SASEGT. The CDR3 sequence is CASSPGTSGSIRQETQYF. The CDR3 DNA follows: TGTGCCAGCAGTCCCGGGACTAGCGGGAGCATTCGGCAAGAGACCCAGTACTTC.

Remarks on this clonotype: Since a much larger clone is just one base distant, this may be a read error. The CDR3, as DNA: TGTGCCAGCAGTAACAGGGTGGACCAAGAGACCCAGTACTTC. Amino acids: CASSNRVDQETQYF. The chain couples TRBV2 to TRBJ2-5; tentative D call: TRBD1 (6 bases). The CDR3 runs to 14 residues. The germline V gene has CDR1 SNHLY and CDR2 FYNNEI. The V and J ends lost 5 bases and 0 bases respectively, with 10 bases between them.

This clonotype was seen at least ten times. J is TRBJ2-5 and V is TRBV4-3, with D unclear. This CDR3 contains 14 residues. The V and J ends lost 1 base and 5 bases respectively, with 11 bases between them. Germline loops: CDR1 LGHNA, CDR2 YSLEER. This CDR3 reads CASSQAFLKETQYF. Here the CDR3 DNA reads TGCGCCAGCAGCCAAGCTTTTCTAAAGGAGACCCAGTACTTC.

This clonotype was found many times. The rearrangement uses TRBV27 and TRBJ2-7, with TRBD1 matching 8 bases. Germline CDR1 MNHEY, CDR2 SMNVEV (reference sequence). The CDR3 runs 16 residues. The V segment lost 2 bases and the J segment 5 bases; nucleotides outside the gene matches: 11. The chain's CDR3 is CASSLVAPGTGNEQYF. Written as DNA, the CDR3 is TGTGCCAGCAGTTTAGTAGCCCCCGGGACAGGCAACGAGCAGTACTTC.